This paragraph covers one T cell receptor beta chain sequence. The CDR3 covers 15 residues. Germline assignment: CDR1 SNHLY and CDR2 FYNNEI. V was pared by 5 bases and J by 3 bases, with 4 bases of the junction left unmatched. After thawing and overnight rest, PBMC were stained with GMM-loaded CD1B tetramer, viability dye and anti-CD3 for sorting. C32 glucose monomycolate from Rhodococcus equi was loaded onto the CD1B tetramers. CD14-expressing monocytes were removed from PBMC before cryopreservation and sorting. Libraries were prepared by immunoSEQ multiplex PCR; TCRdb keeps only in-frame clonotypes and omits some of them. The data show roughly 60,000 clones, roughly 79% seen once. This record belongs to a study of T cells in tuberculosis. Points from the study as a whole: Low-affinity CD1B-GMM tetramer-binding T cells may have been missed.

The rearrangement joins TRBV2 to TRBJ2-3; the match to TRBD2 covers 11 bases. Sample: CD1b-GMM tetramer-negative cells sorted from PBMCs. This TCR came from an adult woman with latent tuberculosis. CDR3 bases: TGTGCCAGCAGTCCTCTAGCGGGAGGAACAGATACGCAGTATTTT. Protein: CASSPLAGGTDTQYF.